This T cell receptor beta chain was recorded in a study of T cell repertoires in cytomegalovirus infection. In the study overall: A matching HLA type, together with CMV infection, was signaled by public TCR beta signatures. General observations from the study: Clonotypes of TCR beta that were HLA-C-restricted and CMV-specific dominated the ex vivo response. People with CMV and the relevant HLA were identified by cumulative public TCR beta family frequency.

This clonotype has a count of ten or more. What it recognizes is unknown. The CDR3 consists of 15 residues. Trimming cost V 4 bases and J 4 bases, with 16 bases left between them. The V gene's germline CDR1 is ENHRY and CDR2 SYGVKD. TCRdb processed the reads anew with MiXCR; each CDR3 protein has one entry. The sample has about 900,000 distinct CDR3 sequences; around 32% are singletons. The material was cultured CD8+ T cells from PBMCs, obtained from culture after CMV antigen stimulation. The chain combines TRBV10-3 with TRBJ1-2; tentative D call: TRBD1 (6 bases). The sequence derives from a human donor in good health (CMV status not recorded). Some clones in this sample may be carry-over from other donors' samples. The CDR3 is CAISGPDRLGYGYTF. The CDR3 coding sequence is TGTGCCATCAGTGGGCCGGACAGATTGGGCTATGGCTACACCTTC.